These 9 T cell receptor beta chains were sequenced from one sample in a study of blood T cell repertoires in COVID-19. TCRdb's copy holds only in-frame clones and misses some; the assay was immunoSEQ multiplex PCR. The top ten clones hold 1.5% to 2% of a sample with approximately 310,000 clones, less than 85% of them seen once. The sequenced material came from PBMCs or T cells enriched from blood (not recorded which). These receptors were obtained from a young woman who had been exposed to COVID-19.

The chain links TRBV4-2 to TRBJ1-2; 7 bases are a match to TRBD1. This CDR3 comprises 16 residues. V shed 0 bases and J 3 bases; nucleotides not matched to a gene: 7. The germline V gene encodes CDR1 LGHNA and CDR2 YNFKEQ. Here the CDR3 reads CASSQDPKRGHYGYTF. CDR3 coding DNA: TGTGCCAGCAGCCAAGATCCGAAAAGGGGGCACTATGGCTACACCTTC.

The chain has TRBV5-1 and TRBJ2-5; 10 nucleotides match TRBD2. This CDR3 is built from 15 residues. V shed 2 bases, J shed 4 bases, and the junction held 5 bases outside the gene matches. From germline, CDR1 is SGHRS and CDR2 YFSETQ. CDR3 sequence: CASSLAGGPGETQYF. CDR3 nucleotide sequence: TGCGCCAGCAGCTTAGCGGGGGGGCCGGGAGAGACCCAGTACTTC.

The CDR3 nucleotides read TGTGCCAGTAGTATTGGACTAGCGGGAGGAGAGACCCAGTACTTC. This translates into CASSIGLAGGETQYF. The genes are TRBV19 and TRBJ2-5, with 14 positions matching TRBD2. This CDR3 has 15 residues. The V and J ends lost 3 bases and 4 bases, in that order; junction bases with no gene match: 1. Germline CDR1 is LNHDA and CDR2 is SQIVND (reference sequence).

The chain carries TRBV6-2 or TRBV6-3 and TRBJ1-6; D is possibly TRBD1 (6 bases). With 5 bases removed from V and 6 bases from J, the gap between germline ends came to 14 bases. Germline V lookup: CDR1 MNHEY, CDR2 SVGEGT. There are 15 residues in the CDR3. This chain's CDR3 is CASSPSRGLNSPLHF. CDR3 DNA: TGTGCCAGCAGTCCCTCGCGGGGGCTTAATTCACCCCTCCACTTT.

This rearrangement joins TRBV7-9 to TRBJ1-1; unclear D gene. Trimming stripped 8 bases from V and 8 bases from J, with 18 bases between. In germline, CDR1 is SEHNR, CDR2 FQNEAQ (reference sequence). The CDR3 spans 13 residues. The CDR3 DNA follows: TGTGCCAGCCGCCCCGGAGGGAAGGCGGAAGCTTTCTTT. It is translated as CASRPGGKAEAFF.

The chain uses TRBV2 and TRBJ2-2; D might be TRBD2 (5 bases). Germline V gene sequence: CDR1 SNHLY, CDR2 FYNNEI. This CDR3 has 13 amino acids. Trimming removed 6 bases from V and 5 bases from J, with 10 bases in between. DNA of the CDR3: TGTGCCAGCAGAGAGGACTGGACCGGGGAGCTGTTTTTT. Amino acids: CASREDWTGELFF.

The V gene is TRBV11-2, the J gene TRBJ1-6; 7 bases fit TRBD1. This CDR3 is 16 amino acids long. V lost 5 bases and J lost 9; bases outside the gene matches: 13. The V gene's germline CDR1 is SGHAT and CDR2 FQNNGV. For the CDR3, the DNA is TGTGCCAGCAGCCCGGTTATTGGAGGGGGCGGTTCACCCCTCCACTTT. Encoded protein: CASSPVIGGGGSPLHF.

The DNA of the CDR3 is TGTGCCAGCAGCCCCCGGGACAGGGGAGAGTCGTCCGGGGAGCTGTTTTTT. This codes for CASSPRDRGESSGELFF. The chain joins TRBV9 to TRBJ2-2; 10 nucleotides agree with TRBD1. Germline lookup yields CDR1 SGDLS and CDR2 YYNGEE. V was pared by 4 bases and J by 6 bases, with 12 bases of the junction left unmatched. The CDR3 covers 17 residues.

The genes are TRBV2 and TRBJ2-7, with D perhaps TRBD2 (6 bases). Germline-derived CDR1 and CDR2 are SNHLY and FYNNEI. The CDR3 loop spans 15 amino acids. With 6 bases removed from V and 1 base from J, the gap between germline ends came to 16 bases. CDR3 sequence reads: CASSRDLGYSYEQYF. CDR3 DNA sequence: TGTGCCAGCAGCCGGGACTTAGGCTATTCCTACGAGCAGTACTTC.